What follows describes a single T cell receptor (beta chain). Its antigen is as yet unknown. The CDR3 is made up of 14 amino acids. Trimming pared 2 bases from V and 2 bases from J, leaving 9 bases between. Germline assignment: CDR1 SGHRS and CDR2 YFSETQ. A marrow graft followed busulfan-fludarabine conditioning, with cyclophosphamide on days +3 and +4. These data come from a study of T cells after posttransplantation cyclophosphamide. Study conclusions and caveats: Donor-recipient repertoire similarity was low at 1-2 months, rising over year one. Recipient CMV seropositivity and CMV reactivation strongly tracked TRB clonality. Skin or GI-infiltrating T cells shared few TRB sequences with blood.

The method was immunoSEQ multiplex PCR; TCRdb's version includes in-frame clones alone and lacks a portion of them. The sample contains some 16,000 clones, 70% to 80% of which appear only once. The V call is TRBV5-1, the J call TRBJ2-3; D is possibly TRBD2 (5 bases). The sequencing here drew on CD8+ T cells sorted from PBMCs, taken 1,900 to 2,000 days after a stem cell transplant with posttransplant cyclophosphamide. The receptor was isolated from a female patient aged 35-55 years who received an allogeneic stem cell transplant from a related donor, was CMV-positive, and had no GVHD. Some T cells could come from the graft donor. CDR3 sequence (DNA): TGCGCCAGCAGCTTTGAGGGCCCCACAGATACGCAGTATTTT. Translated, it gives CASSFEGPTDTQYF.